Following are 5 T cell receptor beta chains from one sample sequenced in a study of PD-1 blockade in classical Hodgkin lymphoma. Each of the patients experienced relapse following autologous stem cell transplantation, and their brentuximab vedotin exposure differed. Only in-frame clones appear in the TCRdb table, and some are missing; sequencing was by immunoSEQ multiplex PCR. Here the sample spans 15,000 or so clones, less than 80% being singletons. The sample in question was peripheral blood mononuclear cells (PBMCs), obtained at baseline. Receptors were obtained from a human donor with classical Hodgkin lymphoma.

V gene TRBV6-4 combines with J gene TRBJ2-3; 7 bases fit TRBD1. Trimming took 6 bases from V and 5 from J; bases not matched to a gene: 11. The germline V gene encodes CDR1 MRHNA and CDR2 SNTAGT. The CDR3 has 15 residues. The CDR3 loop is CASRDTGAPRDTQYF. CDR3 bases: TGTGCCAGCAGAGACACAGGGGCTCCGCGAGATACGCAGTATTTT.

This clone was detected a few times. The V gene is TRBV29-1, the J gene TRBJ2-6; D remains unclear. The CDR3 loop spans 15 amino acids. V was pared by 1 base and J by 0 bases, with 7 bases between. The germline CDR1 and CDR2 sequences are SQVTM and ANQGSEA. CDR3 sequence: CSVEGAYSGANVLTF. The CDR3 DNA is TGCAGCGTTGAAGGAGCATACTCTGGGGCCAACGTCCTGACTTTC.

This clone has a single count. The chain employs TRBV12-5 and TRBJ1-6; 7 bases fit TRBD1. The V segment lost 9 bases and the J segment 5 bases; nucleotides outside the gene matches: 7. The CDR3 length is 14 residues. Germline-derived CDR1 and CDR2 are LGHNT and FRNRAP. CDR3 DNA sequence: TGTGCTAGACCCCGGACAGGCCATAATTCACCCCTCCACTTT. This gives the protein CARPRTGHNSPLHF. The complete variable domain, with remaining parts taken from reference TRBV12-5 and TRBJ1-6, reads DARVTQTPRHKVTEMGQEVTMRCQPILGHNTVFWYRQTMMQGLELLAYFRNRAPLDDSGMPKDRFSAEMPDATLATLKIQPSEPRDSAVYFCARPRTGHNSPLHFGNGTRLTVT.

The V and J genes are TRBV11-2 and TRBJ2-1; a possible D gene is TRBD2 (5 bases). CDR3 length: 12 residues. The V end lost 1 base, the J end lost 9 bases, and 7 bases lay between the germline ends. CDR1 SGHAT and CDR2 FQNNGV come from the germline V gene. CDR3 loop: CASSLGGAEQFF. The CDR3, as DNA: TGTGCCAGCAGCTTAGGGGGAGCTGAGCAGTTCTTC.

The V gene is TRBV15, the J gene TRBJ2-7; unclear D gene. Trimming took off 5 bases at V and 0 bases at J, with 17 bases between the two ends. The germline gives CDR1 LNHNV, CDR2 YYDKDF (reference sequence). The CDR3 length is 16 residues. CDR3 sequence: CATSPDWGTSSYEQYF. DNA for the CDR3: TGTGCCACCAGCCCTGACTGGGGTACGAGCTCCTACGAGCAGTACTTC. Using reference TRBV15 and TRBJ2-7 for the parts outside the CDR3, the full variable domain is DAMVIQNPRYQVTQFGKPVTLSCSQTLNHNVMYWYQQKSSQAPKLLFHYYDKDFNNEADTPDNFQSRRPNTSFCFLDIRSPGLGDTAMYLCATSPDWGTSSYEQYFGPGTRLTVT.